This T cell receptor beta chain is drawn from a study of blood T cell repertoires in COVID-19 (dated by TCRdb to between 2020 and 2021). Regarding the research as a whole: The collaborator samples originated in the United States, Italy and Spain and spanned the acute and convalescent phases of COVID-19. Where available, HLA class I and class II types were obtained from metadata supplied by the sample provider rather than from assay-based typing. Sample metadata almost always included a de-identified subject ID, COVID-19 status, age in years and sex. The dataset comprised deeply sampled blood TCRbeta repertoires from subjects exposed to, actively infected with, or recovered from COVID-19. The material from the prospective study consisted of cDNA or gDNA derived from T cells, B-cell-depleted T cells, or PBMCs. The repertoires were released in a freely available public database intended as a resource for research on the immune response to SARS-CoV-2. Samples were obtained from the ongoing ImmuneRACE study (first 160 participants) and from over a thousand subjects provided by 6 global collaborators. Summary of the overall study and its limitations: Clinical and demographic metadata were provided uncurated, with the amount varying by source and participant.

In Seattle, one collaborating source enrolled patients while the infection was active and tracked those patients longitudinally over the course of disease. The collaborating institutions used their own protocols to collect whole blood in K2EDTA tubes. Collaborator samples were shipped for TCRbeta analysis as frozen whole blood, isolated PBMCs, or DNA extracted from either sample type. In the germline V gene (reference sequence), CDR1 corresponds to LGHDT and CDR2 to YNNKEL. V and J are trimmed by 4 bases and 2 bases, and the gene matches miss 0 bases of the junction. The CDR3 numbers 14 residues from cysteine through phenylalanine. Left in the record is the CDR3 DNA by itself, 42 bases read in frame from the first base. Remarks on this clone: Its specific antigen is unknown. Within one base of it there is no much larger clone, and no base qualities were kept.

TCRbeta CDR3 regions were amplified from genomic DNA by means of the immunoSEQ Assay, a bias-controlled multiplex PCR. The authors' pipeline ran thus. The number of nucleated cells in each sample was estimated from the amplification of reference gene primers within the assay. To quantify the absolute abundance of each unique TCRbeta CDR3 rearrangement, sequence reads were collapsed and filtered. For each sample, productive Simpson clonality was calculated as the square root of Simpson's diversity index across productive rearrangements. TCRdb provides this immuneACCESS table in a form limited to in-frame rearrangements. Some clones are lacking; in checked studies, under half of them reflect an unresolved V gene, and why the rest are absent is not known. The D gene and trimming were derived from the DNA, and the V and J assignments and clone size from that table. Present in this sample are roughly 500,000 clones, 80% to 90% of which were seen just once. The leading ten clones occupy roughly 1% of the sample.

The V and J segments used are TRBV3-1 (or the pseudogene TRBV3-2) and TRBJ2-5, with TRBD2 identical over 11 junction bases. Sequencing was performed on peripheral blood. The TCR comes from a man between 18 and 29 years old with COVID-19, enrolled during active disease. Read as DNA, the sequence is TGTGCCAGCAGCCGACTAGCGGGACAAGAGACCCAGTACTTC. Translated, this is CASSRLAGQETQYF.